Included here is one TCR beta chain sequence, with context. The antigen is undetermined. Deletions cut 1 base from V and 2 bases from J, with 12 bases between. There are 16 residues in the CDR3. CDR1 and CDR2 from the germline V gene are SGHTA and FQGNSA. PCR was performed using 60 Vbeta and 13 Jbeta primers. The protocol was immunoSEQ multiplex PCR, while the TCRdb copy is restricted to in-frame clones and leaves out a portion. The data hold more than 150,000 clones, with 80% observed a single time. The data stem from a study of cytomegalovirus exposure and HLA in healthy donors. Notes on the study in general: One later analysis reportedly identified an Asian-associated ancestry cluster that showed fewer N-insertions than the roughly 700-donor mean.

Sequencing was carried out using PBMCs. J is TRBJ1-5 and V is TRBV7-2, with D perhaps matching TRBD1 (6 bases). This clonotype was sampled from a woman aged 45 to 65 in good health and CMV-seropositive. CDR3 coding DNA: TGTGCCAGCAGCTTAGGGGTCAGGGGAGGCAATCAGCCCCAGCATTTT. Protein sequence: CASSLGVRGGNQPQHF.